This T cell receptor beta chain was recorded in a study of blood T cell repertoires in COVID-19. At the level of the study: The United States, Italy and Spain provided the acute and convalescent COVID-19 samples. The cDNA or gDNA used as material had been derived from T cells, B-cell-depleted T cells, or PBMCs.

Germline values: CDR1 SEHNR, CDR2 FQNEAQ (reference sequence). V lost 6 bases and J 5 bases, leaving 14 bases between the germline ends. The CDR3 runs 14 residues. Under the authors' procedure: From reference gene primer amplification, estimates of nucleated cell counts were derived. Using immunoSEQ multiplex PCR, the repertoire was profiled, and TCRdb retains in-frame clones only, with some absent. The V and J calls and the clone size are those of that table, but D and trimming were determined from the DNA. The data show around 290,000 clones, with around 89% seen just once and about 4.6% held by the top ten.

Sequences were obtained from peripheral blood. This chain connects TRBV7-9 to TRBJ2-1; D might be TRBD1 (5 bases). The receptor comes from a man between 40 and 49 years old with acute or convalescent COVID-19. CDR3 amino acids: CASSQGQGHNEQFF. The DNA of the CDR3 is TGTGCCAGCAGTCAGGGCCAAGGGCACAATGAGCAGTTCTTC. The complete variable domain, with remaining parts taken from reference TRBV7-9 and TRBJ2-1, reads DTGVSQNPRHKITKRGQNVTFRCDPISEHNRLYWYRQTLGQGPEFLTYFQNEAQLEKSRLLSDRFSAERPKGSFSTLEIQRTEQGDSAMYLCASSQGQGHNEQFFGPGTRLTVL.